This TCR beta chain was sequenced during a study of cytomegalovirus exposure and HLA in healthy donors. PCR used 60 Vbeta primers and 13 Jbeta primers. Libraries were prepared by immunoSEQ multiplex PCR; TCRdb keeps only in-frame clonotypes and omits some of them. The data show 200,000 to 250,000 clones, with over 75% seen just once and under 0.25% held by the top ten. Germline V CDR1 and CDR2: LGHNA, YNFKEQ. The CDR3 contains 18 residues. Trimming took 3 bases from V and 2 from J, leaving 23 bases between them. The chain is built from TRBV4-2 and TRBJ2-7; possible D gene TRBD2, 5 bases. Sequenced material: PBMCs. This TCR was sampled from a girl between 2 and 10 years old in good health and CMV-seronegative. As DNA, the CDR3 is TGTGCCAGCAGCCAGGAAGTCACTAGTCGTCATCTGGCCTACGAGCAGTACTTC. The encoded protein is CASSQEVTSRHLAYEQYF.